This is a list of T cell receptor beta chains from one sample in a study of blood T cell repertoires in COVID-19. Clones were read by immunoSEQ multiplex PCR, and TCRdb kept only the in-frame ones, dropping some. The sample lists hundreds of thousands of clones; 75% to 85% were seen once. Material: PBMCs or T cells enriched from blood (not recorded which). These receptors came from a man between 25 and 39 years old with acute COVID-19. Each CDR3 is given with its conserved first and last residue. D genes are given only for firm matches. Size values are once, few and many counts, or a class for expanded clones, and some rows have none.

clone_size | j_call | d_call | v_call | cdr3_nt | cdr3_aa
- | TRBJ1-6 | - | TRBV7-2 | TGTGCCAGCAGCTTGACATCTGCCAATTCACCCCTCCACTTT | CASSLTSANSPLHF
- | TRBJ1-1 | TRBD1 | TRBV2 | TGTGCCAGCAGGGACAGGATGAACACTGAAGCTTTCTTT | CASRDRMNTEAFF
few | TRBJ2-1 | - | TRBV2 | TGTGCCAGCCAGGGCCGAACCTACAATGAGCAGTTCTTC | CASQGRTYNEQFF
- | TRBJ2-2 | TRBD2 | TRBV2 | TGTGCCAGGCCGGGGACGGGAGGCACCGGGGAGCTGTTTTTT | CARPGTGGTGELFF
- | TRBJ1-6 | - | TRBV2 | TGTGCCAGCAGTGATCCTACTAGGGTGCCACGAAATTCACCCCTCCACTTT | CASSDPTRVPRNSPLHF
- | TRBJ1-1 | - | TRBV7-9 | TGTGCCAGCAGCCCTTTCAACACTGAAGCTTTCTTT | CASSPFNTEAFF
- | TRBJ1-1 | TRBD1 | TRBV6-5 | TGTGCCAGCAGTTACCCGTTGGGACAGGGGACAAAAGCTTTCTTT | CASSYPLGQGTKAFF
- | TRBJ2-1 | TRBD2 | TRBV7-9 | TGTGCCAGCAGCTTAGAACTAGCGGTGTACAATGAGCAGTTCTTC | CASSLELAVYNEQFF
few | TRBJ2-7 | - | TRBV7-9 | TGTGCCAGCAGTGCGGGACGGAACTACGAGCAGTACTTC | CASSAGRNYEQYF
- | TRBJ1-5 | - | TRBV5-1 | TGCGCCAGCAGCTTAACCACAGATCAGCCCCAGCATTTT | CASSLTTDQPQHF
few | TRBJ1-5 | - | TRBV3-1/TRBV3-2 | TGTGCCAGCAGCCAAGCTGTGGCAAATCAGCCCCAGCATTTT | CASSQAVANQPQHF
- | TRBJ1-2 | - | TRBV11-2 | TGTGCCAGCAGCCCTGCGGGGGGGTCCGGTGGCTACACCTTC | CASSPAGGSGGYTF
- | TRBJ2-3 | - | TRBV9 | TGTGCCAGCAGCGTAGACCAGGCAGATACGCAGTATTTT | CASSVDQADTQYF
- | TRBJ2-7 | TRBD1 | TRBV29-1 | TGCAGCGTTGAAGATCAGGGGGGGACAGGGTATGAGCAGTACTTC | CSVEDQGGTGYEQYF
- | TRBJ1-5 | TRBD1 | TRBV3-1/TRBV3-2 | TGTGCCAGCAGCCAAGCAGGGGGCGCGTTCCAGCCCCAGCATTTT | CASSQAGGAFQPQHF
- | TRBJ2-1 | TRBD2 | TRBV7-2 | TGTGCCAGCAGCTTAGTTCAAACTAGCGGTTACAATGAGCAGTTCTTC | CASSLVQTSGYNEQFF
- | TRBJ1-2 | - | TRBV4-1 | TGCGCCAGCAGCCCACATCCTGGCTACACCTTC | CASSPHPGYTF
many | TRBJ1-5 | - | TRBV4-1 | TGCGCCAGCAGCCCCAGGGTTGGGGGGGGCAATCAGCCCCAGCATTTT | CASSPRVGGGNQPQHF
- | TRBJ1-2 | - | TRBV27 | TGTGCCAGCAGTTTCATTATCAGGGAGGGGAGCTATGGCTACACCTTC | CASSFIIREGSYGYTF
few | TRBJ2-7 | - | TRBV28 | TGTGCCAGCAGATCCGAGCCCTACGAGCAGTACTTC | CASRSEPYEQYF
- | TRBJ1-1 | - | TRBV6-6 | TGTGCCTCGACGGGGTTATCGAACACTGAAGCTTTCTTT | CASTGLSNTEAFF
- | TRBJ1-5 | TRBD1 | TRBV28 | TGTGCCAGCAGTTTTGGGACAGGAAATCAGCCCCAGCATTTT | CASSFGTGNQPQHF
- | TRBJ2-1 | - | TRBV5-1 | TGCGCCAGCAGCTTGGGCGGCAGCTCCTACAATGAGCAGTTCTTC | CASSLGGSSYNEQFF
- | TRBJ2-7 | TRBD2 | TRBV5-4 | TGTGCCAGCAGCGCAGGGACTAGCCACGAGCAGTACTTC | CASSAGTSHEQYF
once | TRBJ1-5 | TRBD1 | TRBV15 | TGTGCCACCCATTTACAGGGGACGAGGCAGCCCCAGCATTTT | CATHLQGTRQPQHF
few | TRBJ2-7 | - | TRBV28 | TGTGCCAGCAGTACCGTTCAGGGGGGCTTGGAGCAGTACTTC | CASSTVQGGLEQYF